A single sample gave rise to the 10 T cell receptor beta chains below, sequenced in a study of vaccination and CD4 T cells after COVID-19. In TCRdb, the PCR reads were re-called with MiXCR into one record per CDR3 protein. The sample holds about 19,000 distinct CDR3 sequences, 50% to 75% seen once. Sample: CD4+ T cells from blood, taken after SARS-CoV-2 vaccination. The receptor source for this set is a human donor who had recovered from COVID-19.

The J gene is TRBJ2-7, the V gene TRBV20-1, with 7 bases matching TRBD1. This CDR3 has 15 amino acids. Germline CDR1 reads DFQATT; CDR2 reads SNEGSKA (reference sequence). Trimming removed 6 bases from V and 2 bases from J; junction bases left unmatched: 13. The CDR3 nucleotides read TGCAGTGCCACAGGGAAGCAGGGGGATACCTACGAGCAGTACTTC. Its protein product is CSATGKQGDTYEQYF.

This clonotype was observed once. The CDR3 nucleotides read TGTGCCATCAGTGAAGTTCCTCTAGCCCCTTCAGATACGCAGTATTTT. This sequence encodes CAISEVPLAPSDTQYF. The rearrangement uses TRBV10-3 and TRBJ2-3; perhaps TRBD2 as D (5 bases). This CDR3 has 16 residues. V shed 3 bases and J shed 4 bases, with 17 bases lying between them. CDR1 and CDR2 from the germline V gene are ENHRY and SYGVKD.

V is TRBV7-8 and J is TRBJ2-7; D ambiguous. Trimming left V 5 bases short and J 6 bases short, with 11 bases between. Germline lookup yields CDR1 SGHVS and CDR2 FQNEAQ. CDR3 length: 12 amino acids. The CDR3 nucleotides read TGTGCCAGCAGCCGTCTAGTACGCGAGCAGTACTTC. Protein sequence: CASSRLVREQYF. Using reference TRBV7-8 and TRBJ2-7 for the parts outside the CDR3, the full variable domain is GAGVSQSPRYKVAKRGQDVALRCDPISGHVSLFWYQQALGQGPEFLTYFQNEAQLDKSGLPSDRFFAERPEGSVSTLKIQRTQQEDSAVYLCASSRLVREQYFGPGTRLTVT.

The gene calls are TRBV28 and TRBJ2-7; D unresolved. CDR3 length equals 11 residues. V gave up 5 bases and J gave up 6 bases, with 8 bases separating them. Germline V CDR1 and CDR2: MDHEN, SYDVKM. The CDR3 here is CASSPAGEQYF. CDR3 sequence (DNA): TGTGCCAGCAGTCCCGCAGGCGAGCAGTACTTC.

The chain uses TRBV27 and TRBJ2-3, with TRBD2 matching over 14 bases. After removal of 5 bases from V and 6 bases from J, the junction contained 10 bases not matched to a gene. The CDR3 is made up of 17 amino acids. CDR1 and CDR2 from the germline V gene are MNHEY and SMNVEV (reference sequence). The CDR3 DNA sequence: TGTGCCAGCAGTCCGCTTGGGACTAGCGGGGGACCTGATACGCAGTATTTT. Translating it yields CASSPLGTSGGPDTQYF.

The genes are TRBV27 and TRBJ1-5; 8 bases match TRBD1. Germline V gene sequence: CDR1 MNHEY, CDR2 SMNVEV (reference sequence). The length of the CDR3 is 21 residues. V gave up 6 bases and J gave up 7 bases; unmatched junction bases: 29. The CDR3 nucleotides are TGTGCCAGCAGCCGCTTTCTCCCAGCAGAACCGGGACAGGTATCGTCCCAGCCCCAGCATTTT. Translated: CASSRFLPAEPGQVSSQPQHF.

V is TRBV7-3 and J is TRBJ1-2; D is possibly TRBD1 (5 bases). Germline V gene data show CDR1 as SGHTA and CDR2 as FQGTGA. The CDR3 is 14 residues long. Trimming left V 5 bases short and J 5 bases short, with 15 bases between. This CDR3 is CASSPQGVGYGYTF. The DNA of the CDR3 is TGTGCCAGCAGCCCCCAGGGCGTCGGGTATGGCTACACCTTC. Drawing the rest from reference TRBV7-3 and TRBJ1-2, the complete variable domain is GAGVSQTPSNKVTEKGKYVELRCDPISGHTALYWYRQSLGQGPEFLIYFQGTGAADDSGLPNDRFFAVRPEGSVSTLKIQRTERGDSAVYLCASSPQGVGYGYTFGSGTRLTVV.

V usage is TRBV12-3 or TRBV12-4 and J usage is TRBJ2-5; tentative D call: TRBD2 (5 bases). V lost 4 bases and J 7 bases, leaving 16 bases between the germline ends. The CDR3 is 14 residues long. As DNA, the CDR3 is TGTGCCAGCAGTTATGCGGGTCGCGTCGGGACCCAGTACTTC. Amino acids: CASSYAGRVGTQYF.

J is TRBJ1-2 and V is TRBV7-9; no clear D. V was pared by 5 bases and J by 0 bases, with 13 bases between. The CDR3 has 15 amino acids. Germline V gene lookup returns CDR1 SEHNR and CDR2 FQNEAQ (reference sequence). The CDR3 protein is CASSPWEVPNYGYTF. The DNA for the CDR3 is TGTGCCAGCAGCCCCTGGGAGGTCCCTAACTATGGCTACACCTTC.

This clonotype showed up just a few times. The rearrangement uses TRBV7-2 and TRBJ2-7; D gene uncertain. V lost 5 bases to trimming and J lost 1 base, with 6 bases between them. Germline V gene data show CDR1 as SGHTA and CDR2 as FQGNSA. The CDR3 is 12 residues long. This CDR3 reads CASSQTSYEQYF. DNA for the CDR3: TGTGCCAGCAGCCAAACTTCCTACGAGCAGTACTTC.